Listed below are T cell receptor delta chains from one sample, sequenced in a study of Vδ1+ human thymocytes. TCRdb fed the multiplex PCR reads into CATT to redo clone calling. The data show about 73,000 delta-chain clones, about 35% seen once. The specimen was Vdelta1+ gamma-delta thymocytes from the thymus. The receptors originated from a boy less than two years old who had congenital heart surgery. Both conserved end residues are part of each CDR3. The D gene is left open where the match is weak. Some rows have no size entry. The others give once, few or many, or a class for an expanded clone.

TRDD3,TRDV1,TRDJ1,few,TGTGCTCTTGGGGAGCCCGGAGGGGGATACGTGGACACCGATAAACTCATCTTT,CALGEPGGGYVDTDKLIF
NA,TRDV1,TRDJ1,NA,TGTGCTCTTGGGGTCACTAACGTCCTACGTGGGCGCTCAGCTAAACTCATCTTT,CALGVTNVLRGRSAKLIF
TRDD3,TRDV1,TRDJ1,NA,TGTGCTCTTGGGGAACCGGAGGCAGTTACTGGGGGATACTTGACCGATAAACTCATCTTT,CALGEPEAVTGGYLTDKLIF
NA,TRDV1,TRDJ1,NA,TGTGCTCTTGGGGAAGACATTCGCTTTACTCGTTTCTCCACCGATAAACTCATCTTT,CALGEDIRFTRFSTDKLIF
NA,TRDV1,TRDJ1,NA,TGTGCTCTTGGGGAGAAACCCCCGAACTTCCTTCCCGTACCTAGGGGGGGACCGTACACCGATAAACTCATCTTT,CALGEKPPNFLPVPRGGPYTDKLIF
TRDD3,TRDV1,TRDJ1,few,TGTGCTCTTGGGCCTTGCAAAGCCTATACTGGGGATCCCAAGGGCGATAAACTCATCTTT,CALGPCKAYTGDPKGDKLIF
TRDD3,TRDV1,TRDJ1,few,TGTGCTCTTGGGGAACTAATTGGGGTTTATGGGGGATCTCCACACACCGATAAACTCATCTTT,CALGELIGVYGGSPHTDKLIF
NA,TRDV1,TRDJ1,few,TGTGCTCTTGGGGAACCTACTCCCCGTACTGGGTGTAGCTACACCGATAAACTCATCTTT,CALGEPTPRTGCSYTDKLIF
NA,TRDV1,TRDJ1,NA,TGTGCTCTTGGGGAACTATCCTACCGCACCGATAAACTCATCTTT,CALGELSYRTDKLIF
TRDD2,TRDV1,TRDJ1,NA,TGTGCTCTTGGGGAATTCTTTCCTACGTTGTACAACACCGATAAACTCATCTTT,CALGEFFPTLYNTDKLIF
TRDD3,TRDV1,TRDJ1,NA,TGTGCTCTTGGGGAATTTTGTCCTGGGGGATACAAGGCCGATAAACTCATCTTT,CALGEFCPGGYKADKLIF
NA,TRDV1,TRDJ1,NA,TGTGCTCTTGGGGAAGGGTCCGGGGGGTCAGGCGATAAACTCATCTTT,CALGEGSGGSGDKLIF
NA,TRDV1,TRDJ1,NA,TGTGCTCTCGGTAGGGCCTTCCGGGTGAATAAACTCATCTTT,CALGRAFRVNKLIF
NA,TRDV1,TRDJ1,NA,TGTGCTCTCGGCGGGCGGGGGGAATCTATCTACACCGATAAACTCATCTTT,CALGGRGESIYTDKLIF
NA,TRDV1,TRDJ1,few,TGTGCTCTTGGGGGGGACCTACGAATAAGTCCCCACAGGTGGAAACTCATCTTT,CALGGDLRISPHRWKLIF
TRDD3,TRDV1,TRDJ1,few,TGTGCTCTTGGGGGCGGGGGATACATATACACCGATAAACTCATCTTT,CALGGGGYIYTDKLIF
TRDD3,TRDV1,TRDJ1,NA,TGTGCTCTTGGGGAACTAGCCCCCAAGGTCCTTCGGGCTGGGGGATCGTGCACCGATAAACTCATCTTT,CALGELAPKVLRAGGSCTDKLIF
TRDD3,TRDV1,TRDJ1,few,TGTGCTCTTGGGGAACTTCGCGATTACTGGGGGATTGCTTGGGTAGCCGATAAACTCATCTTT,CALGELRDYWGIAWVADKLIF
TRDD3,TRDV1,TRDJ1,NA,TGTGCTCTTGGGTATTCTTCCAGGTGGGACTGGGGGATAGGGCGGTCGTACACCGATAAACTCATCTTT,CALGYSSRWDWGIGRSYTDKLIF
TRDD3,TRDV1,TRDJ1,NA,TGTGCTCTTGGGGAGTGGGGACTTCCTGGGAAGTACTGGGGGTCGTACACCGATAAACTCATCTTT,CALGEWGLPGKYWGSYTDKLIF
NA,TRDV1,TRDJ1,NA,TGTGCTCTTGGGGAAAAAGGCGGTCCAAGCAAACTCATCTTT,CALGEKGGPSKLIF
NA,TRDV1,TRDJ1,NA,TGTGCTCTTGGGGGCCTTCCTAGTACCGCCGGGGGGGATCGAGCCGATAAACTCATCTTT,CALGGLPSTAGGDRADKLIF
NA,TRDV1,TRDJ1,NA,TGTGCTCTTGGGGTCATCCTTCCTTTAATTCCTGGGGGAGCCGATAAACTCATCTTT,CALGVILPLIPGGADKLIF
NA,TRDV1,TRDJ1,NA,TGTGCTCTTGGGGACTTCCCTCTGGGGATCGACACCGATAAACTCATCTTT,CALGDFPLGIDTDKLIF
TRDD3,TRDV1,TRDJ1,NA,TGTGCTCGTGGGGAACTATCTACAGTGGGGGATAATCCCGATAAACTCATCTTT,CARGELSTVGDNPDKLIF
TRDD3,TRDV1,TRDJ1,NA,TGTGCGCTTGGGGAATCCCCTCCCCGCGTACTGGGGGACTCCGATAAACTCATCTTT,CALGESPPRVLGDSDKLIF
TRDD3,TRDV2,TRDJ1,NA,TGTGCCTGCTCTCTTAAACTGGGGGATACGCCTTCCACCGATAAACTCATCTTT,CACSLKLGDTPSTDKLIF
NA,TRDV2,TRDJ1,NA,TGTGCCTGTGACACAGCTGGGGAGGGGGTTTACACCGATAAACTCATCTTT,CACDTAGEGVYTDKLIF
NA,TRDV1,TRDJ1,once,TGTGCTCTTGGGGGAATTGAGTTCTGCCTACAGGCTCCTGAGACCGATAAACTCATCTTT,CALGGIEFCLQAPETDKLIF
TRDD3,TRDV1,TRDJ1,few,TGTGCTCTTGGGGAACCACTACTGGGGGATGGGTACGCCGATAAACTCATCTTT,CALGEPLLGDGYADKLIF
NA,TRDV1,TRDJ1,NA,TGTGCTCTTGGGGACCTGTCTGGGGATCCACTTACCGATAAACTCATCTTT,CALGDLSGDPLTDKLIF
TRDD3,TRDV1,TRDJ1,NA,TGTGCTCTTGGGGAACCAAACGAATACTGGGGGACTTCGTACACCGATAAACTCATCTTT,CALGEPNEYWGTSYTDKLIF
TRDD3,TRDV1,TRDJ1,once,TGTGCTCTTGGGGAACTGAAACCCGGGGGATCGTCCGATAAACTCATCTTT,CALGELKPGGSSDKLIF
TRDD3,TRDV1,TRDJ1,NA,TGTGCTCTTGGGGAATCGGGATACGACACCGATAAACTCATCTTT,CALGESGYDTDKLIF
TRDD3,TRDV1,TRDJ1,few,TGTGCCCTGATGAAGGTACTGGGGGATAAACTCATCTTT,CALMKVLGDKLIF
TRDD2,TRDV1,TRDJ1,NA,TGTGCTCTTGAGGAAATGCGGCCTTCCTACGTTAGCTGGGTTGCGTCCGATAAACTCATCTTT,CALEEMRPSYVSWVASDKLIF
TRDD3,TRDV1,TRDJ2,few,TGTGCTCTTGGGCCCCCGGTCCCCGTACTGGGGGATACGAGTGGAACAGCACAACTCTTCTTT,CALGPPVPVLGDTSGTAQLFF
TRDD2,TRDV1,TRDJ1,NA,TGTGCTCTTGGGGAAAGGTTCCTACGAATCCTCCGAACCGATAAACTCATCTTT,CALGERFLRILRTDKLIF
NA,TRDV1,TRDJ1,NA,TGTGCTCTTGGTAAACCTTCCTCTGTACTGGGGGGTTACACCGATAAACTCATCTTT,CALGKPSSVLGGYTDKLIF
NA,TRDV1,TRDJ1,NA,TGTGCTCTTGGGGAAGTCTCGGACCCACAAACGTGGTACACCGATAAACTCATCTTT,CALGEVSDPQTWYTDKLIF
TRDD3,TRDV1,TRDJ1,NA,TGTGCTCTTGGGTTCCCTCCTCCTACGGTGGGGGATACGTACACCGATACACTCATCTTT,CALGFPPPTVGDTYTDTLIF
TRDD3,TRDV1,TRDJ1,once,TGTGCTCTTGGGGAACCCTTCTTATTACTGGGGGATACCGATATGTCATGCGATAAACTCATCTTT,CALGEPFLLLGDTDMSCDKLIF
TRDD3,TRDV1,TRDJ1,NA,TGTGCTCTTGGGGAACCTCGTGCCGACTGGGGGATACGGGCAGGAGAACTCATCTTT,CALGEPRADWGIRAGELIF
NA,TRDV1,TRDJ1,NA,TGTGCTCTTGGGGAACTTCCTACCATAGCCCGACTACTCACCGATAAACTCATCTTT,CALGELPTIARLLTDKLIF
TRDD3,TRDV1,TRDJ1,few,TGTGCTCTTGGGGAACTATCCATGGTGGGGGATACGTACACCGATAAACTCATCTTT,CALGELSMVGDTYTDKLIF
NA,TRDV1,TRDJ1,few,TGTGCTCTTGGGAAGAACCTACCGCTCTACACCGATAAACTCATCTTT,CALGKNLPLYTDKLIF
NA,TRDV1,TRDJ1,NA,TGTGCTCTTGGGGTCCAACCTACCCATCCTAGCACGCTGACTGGCGAGTTGGCAACCGATAAACTCATCTTT,CALGVQPTHPSTLTGELATDKLIF
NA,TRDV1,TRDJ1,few,TGTGCTCTTGGGGAAATTCTTTTCCGACAGCCTTACTCGAATAAACTCATCTTT,CALGEILFRQPYSNKLIF
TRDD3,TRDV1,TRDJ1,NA,TGTGCTCTTGGGAGTTTCCGGGGGATACCCTACACCGATAAACTCATCTTT,CALGSFRGIPYTDKLIF
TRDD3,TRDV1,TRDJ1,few,TGTGCTCTTGGGGAAAGGGGTTTCCTTTTCCGGCTGGGGGATACCGATAAACTCATCTTT,CALGERGFLFRLGDTDKLIF
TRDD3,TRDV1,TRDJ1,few,TGTGCTCTTGGGGACCCCTTCCCCTCACTGGGGGATACTGCCCGATACACCGATAAACTCATCTTT,CALGDPFPSLGDTARYTDKLIF
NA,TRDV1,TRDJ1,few,TGTGCTCTTGGGGAACTAAGGGGGACGTACACCGATAAACTCATCTTT,CALGELRGTYTDKLIF
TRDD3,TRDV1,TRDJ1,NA,TGTGCTCTTGGGAAGGGACATCTCTTACTGGGGTACTCTGGGGGACCTGTCACCGATAAACTCATCTTT,CALGKGHLLLGYSGGPVTDKLIF
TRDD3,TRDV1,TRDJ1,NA,TGTGCTCTTGGGGAACTGAAGGGGTTCCTAGATTACTGGGGGACCCGAGTCACCGATAAACTCATCTTT,CALGELKGFLDYWGTRVTDKLIF
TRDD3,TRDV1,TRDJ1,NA,TGTGCTCTTGGGGAACTGAGGCCTACGAACATGGATACGCTGTACACCGATAAACTCATCTTT,CALGELRPTNMDTLYTDKLIF
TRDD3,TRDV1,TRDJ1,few,TGTGCTCTTGGGGAACTCTGCCTACTCACGTACTGGGGGGCTCCGTACACCGATAAACTCATCTTT,CALGELCLLTYWGAPYTDKLIF
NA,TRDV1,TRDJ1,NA,TGTGCTCTTGGGGAATTGTCTCCGATTAGGGCGGGGGACCGGCCCGGTAAACTCATCTTT,CALGELSPIRAGDRPGKLIF
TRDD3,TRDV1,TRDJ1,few,TGTGCTCTTGGGGAACTCCATCCTACGACACCATTGTACTGGGGGTTAAATCGCGGTAAACTCATCTTT,CALGELHPTTPLYWGLNRGKLIF
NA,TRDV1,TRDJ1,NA,TGTGCTCTTGGGGAACGAAGAAGGGGTCCGGGGACCGATAAACTCATCTTT,CALGERRRGPGTDKLIF
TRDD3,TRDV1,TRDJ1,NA,TGTGCTCTTGGGGAGCCCGCCTTCCTACTCGTACCATCCTCCAATACTGGGGGATACGCGAGGGGTAAACTCATCTTT,CALGEPAFLLVPSSNTGGYARGKLIF